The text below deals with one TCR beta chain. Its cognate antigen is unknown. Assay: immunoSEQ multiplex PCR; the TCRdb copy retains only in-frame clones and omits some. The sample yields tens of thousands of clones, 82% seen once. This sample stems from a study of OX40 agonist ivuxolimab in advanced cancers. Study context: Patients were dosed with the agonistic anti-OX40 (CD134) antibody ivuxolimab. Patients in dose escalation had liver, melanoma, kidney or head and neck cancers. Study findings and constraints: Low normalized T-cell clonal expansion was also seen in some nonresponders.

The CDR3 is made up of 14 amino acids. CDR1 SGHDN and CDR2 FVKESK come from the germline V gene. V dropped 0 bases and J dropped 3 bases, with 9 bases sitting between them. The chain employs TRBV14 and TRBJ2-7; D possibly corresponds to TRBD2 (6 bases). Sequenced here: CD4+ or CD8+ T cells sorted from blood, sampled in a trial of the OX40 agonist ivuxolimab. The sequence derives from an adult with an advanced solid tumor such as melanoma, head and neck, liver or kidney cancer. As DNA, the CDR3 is TGTGCCAGCAGCCAAGATGGACTATTCTACGAGCAGTACTTC. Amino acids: CASSQDGLFYEQYF.